The source of this TCR beta chain is a study of T cells in localized non-small cell lung cancer. This table comes from immunoSEQ multiplex PCR, and its TCRdb copy is limited to in-frame clones, with some not included. The profile shows under 40,000 clones, 85% to 90% of them singletons. This CDR3 is 14 amino acids long. Trimming removed 4 bases at V and 9 bases at J, with 16 bases between. Germline CDR1 reads SGDLS; CDR2 reads YYNGEE. This TCR was sampled from a male donor aged 60 or older with stage III lung adenocarcinoma. The input for sequencing was peripheral blood, taken before any cancer treatment. This sequence joins TRBV9 and TRBJ2-2, with D possibly being TRBD1 or TRBD2 (5 bases each). The chain's CDR3 is CASSPRGDPRELFF. CDR3 nucleotides: TGTGCCAGCAGCCCGAGAGGGGACCCCCGGGAGCTGTTTTTT.